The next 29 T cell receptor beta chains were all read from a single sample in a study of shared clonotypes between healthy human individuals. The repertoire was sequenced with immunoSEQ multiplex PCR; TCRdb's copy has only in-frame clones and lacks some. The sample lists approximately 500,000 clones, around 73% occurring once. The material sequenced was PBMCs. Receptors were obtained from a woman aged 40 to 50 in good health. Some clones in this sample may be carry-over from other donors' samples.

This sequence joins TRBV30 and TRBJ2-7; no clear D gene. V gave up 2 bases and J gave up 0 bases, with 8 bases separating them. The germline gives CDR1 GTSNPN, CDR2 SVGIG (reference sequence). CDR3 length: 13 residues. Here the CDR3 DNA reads TGTGCCTGGAGTCGCGGCACCTCCTACGAGCAGTACTTC. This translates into CAWSRGTSYEQYF.

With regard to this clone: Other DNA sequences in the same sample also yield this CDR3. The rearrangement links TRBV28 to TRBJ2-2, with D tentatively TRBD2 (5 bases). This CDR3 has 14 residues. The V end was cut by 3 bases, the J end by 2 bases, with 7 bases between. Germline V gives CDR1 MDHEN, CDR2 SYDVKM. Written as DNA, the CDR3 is TGTGCCAGCAGTTTTAGCGTTAACACCGGGGAGCTGTTTTTT. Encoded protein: CASSFSVNTGELFF.

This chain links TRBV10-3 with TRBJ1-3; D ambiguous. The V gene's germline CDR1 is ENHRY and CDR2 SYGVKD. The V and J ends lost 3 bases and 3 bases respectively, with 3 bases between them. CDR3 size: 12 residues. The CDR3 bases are TGTGCCATCAGTGAAGTTGGAAACACCATATATTTT. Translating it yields CAISEVGNTIYF.

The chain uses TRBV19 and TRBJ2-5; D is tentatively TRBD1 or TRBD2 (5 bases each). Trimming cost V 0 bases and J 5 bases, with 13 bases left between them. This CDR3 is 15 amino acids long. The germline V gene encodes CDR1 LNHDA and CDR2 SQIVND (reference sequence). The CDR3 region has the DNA TGTGCCAGTAGTATAGACACAGGTTCGGGGGAGACCCAGTACTTC. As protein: CASSIDTGSGETQYF.

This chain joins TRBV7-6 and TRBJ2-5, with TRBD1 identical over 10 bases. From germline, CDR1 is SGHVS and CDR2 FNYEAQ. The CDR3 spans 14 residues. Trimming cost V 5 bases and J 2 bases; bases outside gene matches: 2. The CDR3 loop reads CASSTDRGQETQYF. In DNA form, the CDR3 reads TGTGCCAGCAGCACGGACAGGGGGCAAGAGACCCAGTACTTC.

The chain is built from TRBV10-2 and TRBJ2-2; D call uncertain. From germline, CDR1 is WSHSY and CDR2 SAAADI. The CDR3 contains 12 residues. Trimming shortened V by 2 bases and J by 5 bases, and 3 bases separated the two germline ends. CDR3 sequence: CASSEVTGELFF. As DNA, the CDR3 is TGCGCCAGCAGTGAGGTTACCGGGGAGCTGTTTTTT.

The CDR3 loop reads CASSPQGLDLRDEQYF. The CDR3 DNA reads TGTGCCAGCAGCCCCCAGGGACTAGACCTACGGGACGAGCAGTACTTC. V gene TRBV9 combines with J gene TRBJ2-7, with 8 bases identical to TRBD2. With V trimmed by 4 bases and J by 5 bases, 14 bases remained unmatched. This CDR3 comprises 16 residues. The germline V gene encodes CDR1 SGDLS and CDR2 YYNGEE.

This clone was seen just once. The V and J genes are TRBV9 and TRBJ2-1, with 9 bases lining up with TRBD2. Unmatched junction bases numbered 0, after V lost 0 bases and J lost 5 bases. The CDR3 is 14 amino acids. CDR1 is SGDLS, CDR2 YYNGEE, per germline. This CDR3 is CASSVVAGDNEQFF. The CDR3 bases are TGTGCCAGCAGCGTAGTAGCGGGGGACAATGAGCAGTTCTTC.

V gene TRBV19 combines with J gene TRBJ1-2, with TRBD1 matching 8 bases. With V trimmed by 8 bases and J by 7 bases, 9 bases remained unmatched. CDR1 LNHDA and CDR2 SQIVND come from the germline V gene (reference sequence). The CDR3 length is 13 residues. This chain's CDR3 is CASGRQGTSGYTF. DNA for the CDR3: TGTGCCAGTGGCCGACAGGGGACAAGTGGCTACACCTTC.

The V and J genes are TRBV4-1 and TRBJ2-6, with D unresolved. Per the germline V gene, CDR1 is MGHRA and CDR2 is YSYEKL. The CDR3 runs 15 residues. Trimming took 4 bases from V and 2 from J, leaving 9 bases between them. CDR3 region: CASSLQVAGANVLTF. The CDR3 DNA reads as TGCGCCAGCAGCCTTCAGGTCGCTGGGGCCAACGTCCTGACTTTC.

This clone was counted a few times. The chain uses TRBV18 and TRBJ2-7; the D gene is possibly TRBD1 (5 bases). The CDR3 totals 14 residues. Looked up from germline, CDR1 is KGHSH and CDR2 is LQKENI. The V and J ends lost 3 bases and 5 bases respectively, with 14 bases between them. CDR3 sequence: CASSPQGKLDEQYF. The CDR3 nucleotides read TGTGCCAGCTCACCTCAGGGTAAACTCGACGAGCAGTACTTC.

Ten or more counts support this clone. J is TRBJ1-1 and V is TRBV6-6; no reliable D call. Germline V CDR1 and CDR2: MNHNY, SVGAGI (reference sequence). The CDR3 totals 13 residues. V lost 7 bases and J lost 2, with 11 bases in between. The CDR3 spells CASNPAGNTEAFF. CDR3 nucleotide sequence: TGTGCCAGCAACCCTGCAGGAAACACTGAAGCTTTCTTT.

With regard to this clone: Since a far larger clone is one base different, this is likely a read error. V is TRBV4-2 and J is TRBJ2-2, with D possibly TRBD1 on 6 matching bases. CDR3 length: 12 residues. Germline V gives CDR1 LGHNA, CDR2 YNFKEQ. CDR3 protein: CASGQGTGELFF. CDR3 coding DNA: TGTGCCAGCGGCCAGGGGACCGGGGAGCTGTTTTTT.

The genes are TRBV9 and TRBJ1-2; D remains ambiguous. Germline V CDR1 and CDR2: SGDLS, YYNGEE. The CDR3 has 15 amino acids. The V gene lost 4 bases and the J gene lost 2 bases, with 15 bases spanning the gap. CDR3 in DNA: TGTGCCAGCAGCCCATCCACGGGATTAAACTATGGCTACACCTTC. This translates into CASSPSTGLNYGYTF.

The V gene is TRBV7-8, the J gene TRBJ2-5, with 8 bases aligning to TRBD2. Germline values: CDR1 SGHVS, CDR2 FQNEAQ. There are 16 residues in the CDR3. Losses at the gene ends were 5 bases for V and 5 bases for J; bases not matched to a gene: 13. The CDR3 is CASSPTLGLASETQYF. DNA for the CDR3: TGTGCCAGCAGCCCAACTCTTGGACTAGCATCGGAGACCCAGTACTTC.

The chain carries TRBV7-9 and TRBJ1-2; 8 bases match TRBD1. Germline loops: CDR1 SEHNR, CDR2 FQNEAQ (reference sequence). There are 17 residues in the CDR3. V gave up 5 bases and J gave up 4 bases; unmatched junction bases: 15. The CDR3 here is CASSPQGRGPDTYGYTF. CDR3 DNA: TGTGCCAGCAGCCCACAGGGCAGGGGGCCCGATACCTATGGCTACACCTTC.

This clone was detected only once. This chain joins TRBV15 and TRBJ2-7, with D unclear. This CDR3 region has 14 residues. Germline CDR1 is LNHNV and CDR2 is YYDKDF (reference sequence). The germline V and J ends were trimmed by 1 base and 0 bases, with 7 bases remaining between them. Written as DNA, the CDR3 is TGTGCCACCAGCAGAGGTCTGAGCTCCTACGAGCAGTACTTC. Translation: CATSRGLSSYEQYF.

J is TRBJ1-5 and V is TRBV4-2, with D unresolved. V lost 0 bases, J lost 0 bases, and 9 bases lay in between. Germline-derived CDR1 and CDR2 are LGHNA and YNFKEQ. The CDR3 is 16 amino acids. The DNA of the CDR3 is TGTGCCAGCAGCCAAGATTGGAAGGATAGCAATCAGCCCCAGCATTTT. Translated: CASSQDWKDSNQPQHF.

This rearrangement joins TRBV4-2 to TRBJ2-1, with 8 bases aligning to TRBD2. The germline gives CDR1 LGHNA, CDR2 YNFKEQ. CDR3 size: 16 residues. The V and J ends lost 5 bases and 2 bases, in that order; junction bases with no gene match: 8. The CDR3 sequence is CASSLVAGGPYNEQFF. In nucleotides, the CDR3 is TGTGCCAGCAGCTTGGTTGCGGGAGGCCCCTACAATGAGCAGTTCTTC.

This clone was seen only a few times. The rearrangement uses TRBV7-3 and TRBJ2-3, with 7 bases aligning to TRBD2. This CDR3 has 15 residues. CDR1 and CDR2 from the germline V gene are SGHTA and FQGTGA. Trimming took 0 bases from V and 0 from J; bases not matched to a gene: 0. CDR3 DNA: TGTGCCAGCAGCTTAACTAGCGGGAGCACAGATACGCAGTATTTT. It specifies CASSLTSGSTDTQYF. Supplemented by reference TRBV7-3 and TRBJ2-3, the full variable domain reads GAGVSQTPSNKVTEKGKYVELRCDPISGHTALYWYRQSLGQGPEFLIYFQGTGAADDSGLPNDRFFAVRPEGSVSTLKIQRTERGDSAVYLCASSLTSGSTDTQYFGPGTRLTVL.

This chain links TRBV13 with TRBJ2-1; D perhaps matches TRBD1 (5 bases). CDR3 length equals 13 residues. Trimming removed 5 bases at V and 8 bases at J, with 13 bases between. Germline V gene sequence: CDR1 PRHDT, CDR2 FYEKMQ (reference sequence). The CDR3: CASSQVLGDEQFF. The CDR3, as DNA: TGTGCCAGCAGCCAGGTCCTAGGGGATGAGCAGTTCTTC.

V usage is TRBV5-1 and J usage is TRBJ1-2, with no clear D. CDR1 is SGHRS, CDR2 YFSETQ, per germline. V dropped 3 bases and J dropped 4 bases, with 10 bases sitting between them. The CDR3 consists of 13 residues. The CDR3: CASSSDPGYGYTF. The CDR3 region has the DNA TGCGCCAGCAGCTCGGACCCGGGCTATGGCTACACCTTC.

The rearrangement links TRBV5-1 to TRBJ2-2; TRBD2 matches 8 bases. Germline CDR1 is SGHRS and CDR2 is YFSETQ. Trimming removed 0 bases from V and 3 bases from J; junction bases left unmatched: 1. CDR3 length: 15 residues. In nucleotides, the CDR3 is TGCGCCAGCAGCTTGGACGGGAGGGACACCGGGGAGCTGTTTTTT. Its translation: CASSLDGRDTGELFF.

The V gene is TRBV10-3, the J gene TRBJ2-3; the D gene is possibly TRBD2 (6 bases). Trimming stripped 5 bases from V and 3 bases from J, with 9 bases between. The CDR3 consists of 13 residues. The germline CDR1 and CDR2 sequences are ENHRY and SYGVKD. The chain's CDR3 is CAISPSVTDTQYF. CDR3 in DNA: TGTGCCATCAGTCCTAGCGTTACAGATACGCAGTATTTT.

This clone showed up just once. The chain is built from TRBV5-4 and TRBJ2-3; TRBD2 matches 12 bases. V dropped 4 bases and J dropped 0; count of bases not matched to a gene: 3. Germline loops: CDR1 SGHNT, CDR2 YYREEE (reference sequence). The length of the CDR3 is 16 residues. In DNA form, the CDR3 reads TGTGCCAGCAGCCACGGACTAGCGGGAAGCACAGATACGCAGTATTTT. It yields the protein CASSHGLAGSTDTQYF.

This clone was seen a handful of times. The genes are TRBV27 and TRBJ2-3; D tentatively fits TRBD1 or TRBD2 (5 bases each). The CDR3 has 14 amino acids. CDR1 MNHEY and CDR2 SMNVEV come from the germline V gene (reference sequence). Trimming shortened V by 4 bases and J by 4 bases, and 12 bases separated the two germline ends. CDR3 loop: CASSYVMGADTQYF. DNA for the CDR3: TGTGCCAGCAGTTACGTCATGGGGGCAGATACGCAGTATTTT.

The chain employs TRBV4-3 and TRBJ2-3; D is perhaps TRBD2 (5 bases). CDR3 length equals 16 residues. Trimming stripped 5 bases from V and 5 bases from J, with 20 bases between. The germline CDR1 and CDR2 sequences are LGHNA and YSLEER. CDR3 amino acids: CASSSKLGRGVDTQYF. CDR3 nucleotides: TGCGCCAGCAGCTCGAAACTAGGGCGCGGTGTAGATACGCAGTATTTT.

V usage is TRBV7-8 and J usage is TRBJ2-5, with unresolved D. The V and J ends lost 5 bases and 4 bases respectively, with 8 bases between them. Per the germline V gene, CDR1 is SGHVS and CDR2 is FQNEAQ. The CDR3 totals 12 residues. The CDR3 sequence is CASSPRRETQYF. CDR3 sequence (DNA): TGTGCCAGCAGCCCCCGACGAGAGACCCAGTACTTC.

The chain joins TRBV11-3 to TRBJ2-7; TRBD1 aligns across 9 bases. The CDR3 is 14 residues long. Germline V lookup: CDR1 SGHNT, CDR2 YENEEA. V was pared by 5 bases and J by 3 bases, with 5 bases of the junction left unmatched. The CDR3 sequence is CASSPGTGIYEQYF. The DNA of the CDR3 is TGTGCCAGCAGCCCAGGGACAGGGATCTACGAGCAGTACTTC.